These 18 T cell receptor beta chains originate from one sample sequenced in a study of cytomegalovirus exposure and HLA in healthy donors. Vbeta (60) and Jbeta (13) primers were used in the PCR. Sequencing used immunoSEQ multiplex PCR; TCRdb keeps in-frame clones, though not all of them. The data hold 95,000 to 100,000 clones, with around 77% observed a single time. Specimen: PBMCs. The receptor set was obtained from a female donor in good health and CMV-seronegative.

The chain recombines TRBV7-9 with TRBJ2-3, with 9 bases that match TRBD2. Germline loops: CDR1 SEHNR, CDR2 FQNEAQ (reference sequence). The J segment lost 3 bases and the V segment lost 5 bases, leaving 6 bases of the junction unmatched. The CDR3 has 15 amino acids. DNA of the CDR3: TGTGCCAGCAGCCTTCCGGCGGGAGGGACAGATACGCAGTATTTT. Residues: CASSLPAGGTDTQYF.

The CDR3 nucleotides read TGTGCCAGCAAGGTAGAGGGAGGTATTTGGGATGAGCAGTTCTTC. Its protein is CASKVEGGIWDEQFF. This rearrangement joins TRBV27 to TRBJ2-1; a possible D gene is TRBD2 (6 bases). V was pared by 7 bases and J by 8 bases, with 21 bases between. This CDR3 contains 15 residues. The V gene's germline CDR1 is MNHEY and CDR2 SMNVEV (reference sequence).

The CDR3 protein is CAWSVLGNQPQHF. In DNA form, the CDR3 reads TGTGCCTGGAGTGTACTAGGCAATCAGCCCCAGCATTTT. The chain links TRBV30 to TRBJ1-5; D call uncertain. Looked up from germline, CDR1 is GTSNPN and CDR2 is SVGIG (reference sequence). CDR3 size: 13 residues. V dropped 0 bases and J dropped 2 bases, with 5 bases sitting between them.

V usage is TRBV7-9 and J usage is TRBJ1-1; D remains unclear. This CDR3 spans 12 amino acids. Germline lookup yields CDR1 SEHNR and CDR2 FQNEAQ (reference sequence). In nucleotides, the CDR3 is TGTTCCACCTCCGTCTTCGGCACTGAAGCTTTCTTT. Its translation: CSTSVFGTEAFF.

This clone was observed once. As DNA, the CDR3 is TGCACCAGCAGCCAACTCCCCACGTCAGGGGCCAGTGGCTACACCTTC. Residues: CTSSQLPTSGASGYTF. V and J are TRBV1 and TRBJ1-2; TRBD1 is the table's D call and was not checked against the DNA. TRBV1 is a pseudogene segment. The CDR3 consists of 16 residues.

The chain is built from TRBV18 and TRBJ2-7; 8 bases fit TRBD2. Germline CDR1 reads KGHSH; CDR2 reads LQKENI. The CDR3 is 15 amino acids. Unmatched junction bases numbered 11, after V lost 6 bases and J lost 4 bases. Here the CDR3 reads CASSPSTSGVYEQYF. DNA for the CDR3: TGTGCCAGCTCCCCAAGCACTAGCGGAGTTTACGAGCAGTACTTC.

This sequence joins TRBV9 and TRBJ2-5, with 7 bases matching TRBD1. The J call may be faulty, since TRBJ2-7 better matches the DNA end. The CDR3 runs 14 residues. Germline assignment: CDR1 SGDLS and CDR2 YYNGEE. CDR3 sequence reads: CASSSGTETYEQYF. The DNA of the CDR3 is TGTGCCAGCAGCTCAGGGACAGAAACTTACGAGCAGTACTTC.

The V call is TRBV6-4, the J call TRBJ2-2, with 7 bases matching TRBD2. Germline V gene lookup returns CDR1 MRHNA and CDR2 SNTAGT. J gave up 3 bases and V 4 bases, and 11 bases lay outside the gene matches. The CDR3 extends over 17 amino acids. The CDR3 loop reads CASSAGISAGDTGELFF. DNA for the CDR3: TGTGCCAGCAGTGCGGGGATTTCGGCGGGAGACACCGGGGAGCTGTTTTTT.

This clone came up once. The chain carries TRBV18 and TRBJ2-1, with 10 bases matching TRBD2. Germline loops: CDR1 KGHSH, CDR2 LQKENI. With V trimmed by 3 bases and J by 4 bases, 6 bases remained unmatched. The CDR3 has 16 residues. The CDR3 DNA reads as TGTGCCAGCTCACCTCCTAGCGGGAGAAGGTACAATGAGCAGTTCTTC. Its translation: CASSPPSGRRYNEQFF. The full variable domain, with the rest looked up from reference TRBV18 and TRBJ2-1, is NAGVMQNPRHLVRRRGQEARLRCSPMKGHSHVYWYRQLPEEGLKFMVYLQKENIIDESGMPKERFSAEFPKEGPSILRIQQVVRGDSAAYFCASSPPSGRRYNEQFFGPGTRLTVL.

This chain links TRBV29-1 with TRBJ1-2; TRBD1 matches 7 bases. The junction had 6 bases not matched to a gene; V was cut back by 5 bases and J by 3 bases. The CDR3 is made up of 13 amino acids. Germline V CDR1 and CDR2: SQVTM, ANQGSEA. As DNA, the CDR3 is TGCAGCGTTTCCGACAGGGTTGACTATGGCTACACCTTC. As protein: CSVSDRVDYGYTF.

V gene TRBV7-9 combines with J gene TRBJ2-1; D is perhaps TRBD2 (5 bases). CDR1 and CDR2 (germline): SEHNR, FQNEAQ (reference sequence). Trimming took off 1 base at V and 3 bases at J, with 13 bases between the two ends. This CDR3 spans 16 amino acids. The CDR3 sequence is CASSLGLRASYNEQFF. The CDR3 bases are TGTGCCAGCAGCTTAGGCCTGCGGGCCAGCTACAATGAGCAGTTCTTC.

The chain recombines TRBV6-5 with TRBJ1-1, with a tentative D call TRBD1 (5 bases). There are 12 residues in the CDR3. The V gene's germline CDR1 is MNHEY and CDR2 SVGAGI. With 6 bases removed from V and 3 bases from J, the gap between germline ends came to 8 bases. The CDR3 bases are TGTGCCAGCAGCGCAGGGTACACTGAAGCTTTCTTT. Residues: CASSAGYTEAFF.

The chain employs TRBV5-5 and TRBJ1-1; TRBD1 aligns across 8 bases. Per germline, CDR1 SGHKS and CDR2 YYEKEE (reference sequence). V trimming: 4 bases; J trimming: 5 bases; junction bases outside the gene matches: 10. This CDR3 is built from 15 residues. CDR3 nucleotides: TGTGCCAGCAGCCGGGGAACAGGGGGAGAGACTGAAGCTTTCTTT. Amino acid sequence: CASSRGTGGETEAFF.

The V call is TRBV19, the J call TRBJ2-2; D unresolved. Germline V gives CDR1 LNHDA, CDR2 SQIVND (reference sequence). There are 15 residues in the CDR3. The germline V and J ends were trimmed by 0 bases and 6 bases, with 11 bases remaining between them. The CDR3 DNA reads as TGTGCCAGTAGTATAGATCCAGGTCGACCCGGGGAGCTGTTTTTT. Translating it yields CASSIDPGRPGELFF.

V and J are TRBV7-3 and TRBJ2-2; D gene unclear. Per germline, CDR1 SGHTA and CDR2 FQGTGA. The V end lost 2 bases, the J end lost 1 base, and 5 bases lay between the germline ends. CDR3 size: 14 residues. CDR3 sequence (DNA): TGTGCCAGCAGCTTAGCACAGAACACCGGGGAGCTGTTTTTT. It codes for CASSLAQNTGELFF.

A word on this clone: Other DNA variants within this sample encode the same CDR3. The J gene is TRBJ2-7, the V gene TRBV27; 9 nucleotides align to TRBD1. The CDR3 totals 15 residues. After removal of 1 base from V and 6 bases from J, the junction contained 7 bases not matched to a gene. Germline loops: CDR1 MNHEY, CDR2 SMNVEV (reference sequence). The CDR3 DNA is TGTGCCAGCAGTTTATACCGGGACAGGGTCCCCGAGCAGTACTTC. Its protein is CASSLYRDRVPEQYF.

The chain carries TRBV7-3 and TRBJ2-2; 7 bases match TRBD2. The junction had 4 bases not matched to a gene; V was cut back by 2 bases and J by 4 bases. The germline V gene has CDR1 SGHTA and CDR2 FQGTGA. This CDR3 region has 15 residues. The CDR3 protein is CASSLLSGGTGELFF. The CDR3 DNA reads as TGTGCCAGCAGCTTACTTTCGGGGGGCACCGGGGAGCTGTTTTTT. Variable domain in full (rest from reference TRBV7-3 and TRBJ2-2): GAGVSQTPSNKVTEKGKYVELRCDPISGHTALYWYRQSLGQGPEFLIYFQGTGAADDSGLPNDRFFAVRPEGSVSTLKIQRTERGDSAVYLCASSLLSGGTGELFFGEGSRLTVL.

The table lists this clone with a count of one. The chain is built from TRBV6-5 and TRBJ2-7; D is perhaps TRBD2 (5 bases). This CDR3 is built from 14 residues. Looked up from germline, CDR1 is MNHEY and CDR2 is SVGAGI. Trimming stripped 6 bases from V and 1 base from J, with 13 bases between. CDR3: CASSSYGESYEQYF. Written as DNA, the CDR3 is TGTGCCAGCAGCTCTTACGGGGAGTCCTACGAGCAGTACTTC.